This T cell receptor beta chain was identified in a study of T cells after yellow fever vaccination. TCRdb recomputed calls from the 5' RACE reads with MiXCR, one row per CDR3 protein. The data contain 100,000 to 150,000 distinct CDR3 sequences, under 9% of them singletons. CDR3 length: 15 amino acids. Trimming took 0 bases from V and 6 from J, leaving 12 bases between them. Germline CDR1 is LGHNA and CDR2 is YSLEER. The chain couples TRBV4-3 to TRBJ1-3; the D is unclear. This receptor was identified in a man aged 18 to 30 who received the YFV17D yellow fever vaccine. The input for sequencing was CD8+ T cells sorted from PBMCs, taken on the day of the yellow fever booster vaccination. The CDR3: CASSQDLGVENTIYF. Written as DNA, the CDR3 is TGCGCCAGCAGCCAAGATTTAGGCGTTGAAAACACCATATATTTT.